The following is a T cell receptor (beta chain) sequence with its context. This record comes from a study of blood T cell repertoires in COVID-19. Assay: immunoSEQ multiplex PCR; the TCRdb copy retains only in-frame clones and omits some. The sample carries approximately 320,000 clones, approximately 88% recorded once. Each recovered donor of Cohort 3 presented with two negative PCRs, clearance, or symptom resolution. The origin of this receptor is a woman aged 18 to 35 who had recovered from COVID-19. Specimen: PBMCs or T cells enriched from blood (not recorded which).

In nucleotides, the CDR3 is TGTGCCAGCTCACTCCCGGGACAGGGAGTAGACGATGGCTACACCTTC. This codes for CASSLPGQGVDDGYTF. The chain is built from TRBV18 and TRBJ1-2, with 9 bases that match TRBD1. The CDR3 is 16 amino acids. Germline V gives CDR1 KGHSH, CDR2 LQKENI. Trimming took 4 bases from V and 6 from J; bases not matched to a gene: 12.